This T cell receptor (beta chain) was obtained from a study of OX40 agonist ivuxolimab in advanced cancers. A note on the overall study: Ivuxolimab was a fully human IgG2 agonistic monoclonal antibody targeting the costimulatory receptor OX40 (CD134). Intravenous ivuxolimab was administered to patients every 2 weeks at six dose levels: 0.01, 0.1, 0.3, 1.5, 3 and 10 mg/kg. Of the approximately 50 dose-escalation patients, hepatocellular carcinoma was present in 19, melanoma in roughly 15, renal cell carcinoma in 9 and head and neck cancer in 9. The dose-escalation cohort was almost 85% male with a mean age of about 58 years, ranging from about 23 to 85. Patients were allowed to have had prior anti-PD-1, anti-PD-L1 or anti-CTLA-4 therapy, and approximately 40% of the dose-escalation patients had been treated with checkpoint inhibitors. Partial responses occurred in three dose-escalation patients: two with cutaneous melanoma and one with hepatocellular carcinoma. The point of sequencing TCRbeta in the periphery was to test whether ivuxolimab changed TCR sequence diversity and drove clonal T-cell expansion. The paper reports the monotherapy dose-escalation portion (N ≈ 52 patients) of the phase I ivuxolimab trial. The paper as a whole reports these results and caveats: In partial responders in the 0.1-3.0 mg/kg groups, normalized peripheral clonal expansion was found to be among the lowest, especially among CD8+ T cells. Low levels of normalized T-cell clonal expansion were also seen in some patients who did not respond. At doses from 0.1 to 3.0 mg/kg, clonal expansion was seen in both CD4+ and CD8+ blood T cells between baseline and week 6. After ivuxolimab, CD8+ T cells had more expanded clones than CD4+ T cells on average. The antigen specificity of the clonally expanded peripheral T cells was not determined.

Points on this clone: Its target antigen remains unknown. No much larger clone exists at a distance of one base, and base qualities are not known.

To sequence the TCRbeta CDR3 region, genomic DNA was isolated from the sorted cells. The immunoSEQ Assay was used for sequencing of TCRbeta CDR3 regions. Imported from immuneACCESS, the table was reduced by TCRdb to in-frame sequences with V and J called. These copies leave out some clones; in studies compared against another copy, an unresolved V gene accounts for under half, and the cause of the remainder is not known. The sample table lists over 15,000 clones, roughly 80% of them with a count of one. The ten largest clones capture 30% to 40% of the sample. From a lookup of the germline V gene (reference sequence), CDR1 and CDR2 are MNHEY and SMNVEV. V and J lose 2 bases and 0 bases, and a span of 8 bases separates them. From the cysteine up to the phenylalanine, the CDR3 has a length of 15 residues. Of the read, only the CDR3 DNA is kept; its 45 bases are in frame from base 1. Patients with autoimmune disease history or receiving systemic immunosuppression were excluded from the trial. Peripheral blood for TCR sequencing was drawn from every dose cohort at baseline, at cycle 4 day 1 and at cycle 7 day 1. The samples were drawn from a first-in-human, open-label, multicenter phase I dose-escalation trial of ivuxolimab. Adults with locally advanced or metastatic melanoma, renal cell carcinoma, hepatocellular carcinoma or head and neck squamous cell carcinoma were enrolled in the trial. Before TCR sequencing, CD4+ and CD8+ T cells were separately sorted from peripheral blood.

Sequencing used CD4+ or CD8+ T cells sorted from blood, obtained in a trial of the OX40 agonist ivuxolimab. The clonotype originates from an adult with an advanced solid tumor such as melanoma, head and neck, liver or kidney cancer. The rearrangement combines TRBV27 with TRBJ2-1, with no confidently assigned D gene. The DNA sequence is given as TGTGCCAGCAGTTTACGGTTTCTCTCCTACAATGAGCAGTTCTTC. Its amino acids are CASSLRFLSYNEQFF.